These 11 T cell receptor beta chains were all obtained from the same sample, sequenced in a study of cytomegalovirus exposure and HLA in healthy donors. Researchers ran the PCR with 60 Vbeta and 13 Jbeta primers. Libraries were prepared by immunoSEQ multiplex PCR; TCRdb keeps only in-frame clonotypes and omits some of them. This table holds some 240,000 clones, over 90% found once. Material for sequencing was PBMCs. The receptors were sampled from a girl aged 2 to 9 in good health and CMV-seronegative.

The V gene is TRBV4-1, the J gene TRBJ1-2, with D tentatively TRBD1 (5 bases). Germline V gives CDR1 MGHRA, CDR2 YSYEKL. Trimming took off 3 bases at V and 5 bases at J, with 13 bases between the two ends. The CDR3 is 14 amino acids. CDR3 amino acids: CASSHIGHEYGYTF. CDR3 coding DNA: TGCGCCAGCAGCCATATAGGACACGAGTATGGCTACACCTTC.

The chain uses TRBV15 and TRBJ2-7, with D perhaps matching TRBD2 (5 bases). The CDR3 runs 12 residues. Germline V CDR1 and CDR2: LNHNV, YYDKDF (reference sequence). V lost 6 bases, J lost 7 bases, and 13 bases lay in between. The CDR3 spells CATRGSPGEQYF. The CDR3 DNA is TGTGCCACCAGGGGCTCCCCGGGGGAGCAGTACTTC.

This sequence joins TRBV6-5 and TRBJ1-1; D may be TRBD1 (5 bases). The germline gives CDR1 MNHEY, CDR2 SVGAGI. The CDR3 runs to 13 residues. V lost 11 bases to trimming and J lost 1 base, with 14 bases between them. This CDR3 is CAAAMTENTEAFF. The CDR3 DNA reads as TGTGCCGCCGCTATGACAGAGAACACTGAAGCTTTCTTT.

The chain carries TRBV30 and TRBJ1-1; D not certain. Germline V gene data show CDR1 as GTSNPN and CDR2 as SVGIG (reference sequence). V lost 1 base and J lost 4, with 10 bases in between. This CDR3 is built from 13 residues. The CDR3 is CAWSAREGTEAFF. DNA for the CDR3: TGTGCCTGGAGTGCACGTGAGGGCACTGAAGCTTTCTTT.

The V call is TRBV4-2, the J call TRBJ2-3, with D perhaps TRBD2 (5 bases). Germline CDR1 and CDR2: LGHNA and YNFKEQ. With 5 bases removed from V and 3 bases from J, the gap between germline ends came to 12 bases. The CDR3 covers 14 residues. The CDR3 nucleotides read TGTGCCAGCAGCAGCGATGGAGGAACAGATACGCAGTATTTT. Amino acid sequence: CASSSDGGTDTQYF.

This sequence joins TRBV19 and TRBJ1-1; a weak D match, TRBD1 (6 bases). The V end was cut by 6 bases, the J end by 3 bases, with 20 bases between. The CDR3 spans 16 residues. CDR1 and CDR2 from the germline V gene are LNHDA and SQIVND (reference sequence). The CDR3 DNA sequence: TGTGCCAGTAGCCCATCTAGAGGGGGATGGGACACTGAAGCTTTCTTT. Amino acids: CASSPSRGGWDTEAFF.

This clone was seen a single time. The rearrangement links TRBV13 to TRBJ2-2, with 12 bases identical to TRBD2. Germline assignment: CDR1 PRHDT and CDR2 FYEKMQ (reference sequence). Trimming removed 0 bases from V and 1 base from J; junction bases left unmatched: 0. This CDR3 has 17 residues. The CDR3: CASSLGGLAGNTGELFF. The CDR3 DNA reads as TGTGCCAGCAGCTTAGGGGGACTAGCGGGGAACACCGGGGAGCTGTTTTTT.

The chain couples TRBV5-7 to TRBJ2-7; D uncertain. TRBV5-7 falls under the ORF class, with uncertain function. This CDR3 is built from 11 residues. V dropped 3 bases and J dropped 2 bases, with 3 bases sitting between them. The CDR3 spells CASSYTYEQYF. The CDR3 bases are TGTGCCAGCAGCTACACCTACGAGCAGTACTTC.

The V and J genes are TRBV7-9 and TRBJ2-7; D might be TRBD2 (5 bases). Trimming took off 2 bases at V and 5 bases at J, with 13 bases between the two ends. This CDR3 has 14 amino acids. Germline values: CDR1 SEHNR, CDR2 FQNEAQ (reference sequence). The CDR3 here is CASSLTGVADEQYF. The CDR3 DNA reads TGTGCCAGCAGCTTAACCGGGGTCGCAGACGAGCAGTACTTC. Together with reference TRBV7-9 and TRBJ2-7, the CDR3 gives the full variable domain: DTGVSQNPRHKITKRGQNVTFRCDPISEHNRLYWYRQTLGQGPEFLTYFQNEAQLEKSRLLSDRFSAERPKGSFSTLEIQRTEQGDSAMYLCASSLTGVADEQYFGPGTRLTVT.

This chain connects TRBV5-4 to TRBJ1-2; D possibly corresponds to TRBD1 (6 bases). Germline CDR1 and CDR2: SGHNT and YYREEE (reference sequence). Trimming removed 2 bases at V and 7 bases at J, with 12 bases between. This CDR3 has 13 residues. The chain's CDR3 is CASSFGGASGYTF. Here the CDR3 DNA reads TGTGCCAGCAGCTTTGGGGGGGCCTCTGGCTACACCTTC.

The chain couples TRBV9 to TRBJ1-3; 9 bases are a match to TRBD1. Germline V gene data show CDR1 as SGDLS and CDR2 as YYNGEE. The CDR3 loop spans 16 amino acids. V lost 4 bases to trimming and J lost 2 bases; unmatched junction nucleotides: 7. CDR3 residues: CASSPLGTGTGNTIYF. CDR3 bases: TGTGCCAGCAGCCCACTGGGGACAGGGACTGGAAACACCATATATTTT.